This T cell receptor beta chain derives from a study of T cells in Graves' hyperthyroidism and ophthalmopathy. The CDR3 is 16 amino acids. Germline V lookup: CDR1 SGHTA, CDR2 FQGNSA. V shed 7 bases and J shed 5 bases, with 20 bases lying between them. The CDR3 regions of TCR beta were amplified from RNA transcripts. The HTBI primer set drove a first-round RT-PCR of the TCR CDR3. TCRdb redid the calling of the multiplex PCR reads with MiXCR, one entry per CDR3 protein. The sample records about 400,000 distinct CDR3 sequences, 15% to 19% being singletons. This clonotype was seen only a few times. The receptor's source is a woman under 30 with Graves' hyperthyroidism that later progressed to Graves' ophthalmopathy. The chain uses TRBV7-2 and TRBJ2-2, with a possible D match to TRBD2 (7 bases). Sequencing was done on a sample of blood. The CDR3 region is CASIEGVGGLTGELFF. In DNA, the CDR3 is TGTGCCAGCATCGAAGGGGTCGGGGGGCTTACCGGGGAGCTGTTTTTT.